This is a list of T cell receptor beta chains from one sample in a study of T cells in Graves' hyperthyroidism and ophthalmopathy. TCRdb re-called the multiplex PCR reads through MiXCR, storing one row per CDR3 protein. The data contain more than 300,000 distinct CDR3 sequences, roughly 14% of them singletons. The sequenced material came from blood. These receptor sequences come from a woman in her twenties or thirties with Graves' hyperthyroidism. The CDR3 runs from the conserved cysteine through the conserved F or W. D genes are given only for firm matches. Where a row states a size, it is once, few, many or the class of an expanded clone; other rows omit it.

CDR3aa: CACQGRGEQYF
CDR3nt: TGTGCCTGCCAGGGCCGCGGCGAGCAGTACTTC
d_gene: -
abundance: few
v_gene: TRBV30
j_gene: TRBJ2-7

CDR3aa: CASSPRGAGGPKTQYF
CDR3nt: TGTGCCAGCAGCCCGAGGGGTGCGGGAGGGCCGAAGACCCAGTACTTC
d_gene: TRBD2
abundance: few
v_gene: TRBV28
j_gene: TRBJ2-5

CDR3aa: CASSPGRDSYNEQFF
CDR3nt: TGTGCCAGCAGTCCGGGTCGGGACTCATACAATGAGCAGTTCTTC
d_gene: -
abundance: many
v_gene: TRBV12-3/TRBV12-4
j_gene: TRBJ2-1

CDR3aa: CKPGGTYEQYF
CDR3nt: TGCAAGCCAGGGGGCACGTACGAGCAGTACTTC
d_gene: TRBD1
abundance: many
v_gene: TRBV20-1
j_gene: TRBJ2-7

CDR3aa: CASSLTRGEQYF
CDR3nt: TGTGCCAGCAGTTTAACCCGGGGCGAGCAGTACTTC
d_gene: -
abundance: -
v_gene: TRBV12-3/TRBV12-4
j_gene: TRBJ2-7

CDR3aa: CASSLAERYNEQFF
CDR3nt: TGTGCCAGCAGCTTAGCCGAAAGATACAATGAGCAGTTCTTC
d_gene: -
abundance: -
v_gene: TRBV7-6
j_gene: TRBJ2-1

CDR3aa: CASSLVGAGETQYF
CDR3nt: TGTGCCAGCTCACTGGTTGGGGCCGGCGAGACCCAGTACTTC
d_gene: -
abundance: many
v_gene: TRBV18
j_gene: TRBJ2-5

CDR3aa: CASSSPWGGNTEAFF
CDR3nt: TGTGCCAGCAGCTCCCCTTGGGGGGGTAACACTGAAGCTTTCTTT
d_gene: -
abundance: many
v_gene: TRBV6-1
j_gene: TRBJ1-1

CDR3aa: CASKGLAVEKKQFF
CDR3nt: TGTGCCAGTAAGGGACTAGCGGTAGAAAAGAAGCAGTTCTTC
d_gene: TRBD2
abundance: -
v_gene: TRBV19
j_gene: TRBJ2-1

CDR3aa: CAISESSGTQETQYF
CDR3nt: TGTGCCATCAGTGAATCTAGCGGGACCCAAGAGACCCAGTACTTC
d_gene: TRBD2
abundance: few
v_gene: TRBV10-3
j_gene: TRBJ2-5

CDR3aa: CASSSMTGGAGSGEKLFF
CDR3nt: TGTGCCAGCAGCTCTATGACAGGGGGCGCCGGTAGTGGTGAAAAACTGTTTTTT
d_gene: TRBD1
abundance: few
v_gene: TRBV5-6
j_gene: TRBJ1-4

CDR3aa: CASTQRKGRETQYF
CDR3nt: TGTGCCAGCACCCAGCGGAAGGGGAGGGAGACCCAGTACTTC
d_gene: -
abundance: -
v_gene: TRBV2
j_gene: TRBJ2-5

CDR3aa: CASSVVGEGPPDTQYF
CDR3nt: TGTGCCAGCAGCGTGGTAGGGGAGGGCCCCCCAGATACGCAGTATTTT
d_gene: TRBD2
abundance: few
v_gene: TRBV9
j_gene: TRBJ2-3

CDR3aa: CASGLGLREGSDEQFF
CDR3nt: TGTGCTAGTGGTTTGGGGCTGCGGGAGGGGTCGGATGAGCAGTTCTTC
d_gene: TRBD2
abundance: many
v_gene: TRBV12-5
j_gene: TRBJ2-1

CDR3aa: CASSYGEIGDGDGYTF
CDR3nt: TGTGCCAGCAGTTACGGGGAGATCGGGGACGGGGATGGCTACACCTTC
d_gene: -
abundance: many
v_gene: TRBV6-5
j_gene: TRBJ1-2

CDR3aa: CASSLVVGPLNTEAFF
CDR3nt: TGTGCCAGCAGCTTAGTGGTGGGACCGTTGAACACTGAAGCTTTCTTT
d_gene: -
abundance: -
v_gene: TRBV7-9
j_gene: TRBJ1-1

CDR3aa: CASSADGLNTEAFF
CDR3nt: TGCGCCAGCAGTGCAGACGGGCTGAACACTGAAGCTTTCTTT
d_gene: -
abundance: many
v_gene: TRBV5-1
j_gene: TRBJ1-1

CDR3aa: CSASGTSRTYEQYF
CDR3nt: TGCAGTGCATCAGGGACTAGCCGTACCTACGAGCAGTACTTC
d_gene: TRBD2
abundance: many
v_gene: TRBV20-1
j_gene: TRBJ2-7

CDR3aa: CASRDGQGTYNEQFF
CDR3nt: TGTGCCAGCAGGGATGGTCAGGGCACCTACAATGAGCAGTTCTTC
d_gene: -
abundance: few
v_gene: TRBV6-1
j_gene: TRBJ2-1

CDR3aa: CSATDGRAINEQFF
CDR3nt: TGCAGTGCTACAGACGGGAGAGCCATCAATGAGCAGTTCTTC
d_gene: -
abundance: -
v_gene: TRBV20-1
j_gene: TRBJ2-1

CDR3aa: CASSLTANSYGYTF
CDR3nt: TGTGCCAGCAGCTTAACAGCCAACAGCTATGGCTACACCTTC
d_gene: -
abundance: -
v_gene: TRBV5-6
j_gene: TRBJ1-2

CDR3aa: CASSPTSGATSTDTQYF
CDR3nt: TGTGCCAGCAGTCCAACTAGCGGGGCCACTAGCACAGATACGCAGTATTTT
d_gene: TRBD2
abundance: few
v_gene: TRBV28
j_gene: TRBJ2-3

CDR3aa: CASSSPRGGRRGSYNEQFF
CDR3nt: TGTGCCAGCAGCTCCCCGAGGGGCGGGAGGAGGGGCTCCTACAATGAGCAGTTCTTC
d_gene: TRBD2
abundance: many
v_gene: TRBV11-2
j_gene: TRBJ2-1

CDR3aa: CASSVVLVGTSNEQFF
CDR3nt: TGTGCCAGTAGTGTAGTCCTAGTCGGGACTAGCAATGAGCAGTTCTTC
d_gene: TRBD2
abundance: -
v_gene: TRBV19
j_gene: TRBJ2-1

CDR3aa: CAWSWGQTYEQYF
CDR3nt: TGTGCCTGGAGTTGGGGCCAGACCTACGAGCAGTACTTC
d_gene: -
abundance: many
v_gene: TRBV30
j_gene: TRBJ2-7

CDR3aa: CSARTSAQGRNTEAFF
CDR3nt: TGCAGTGCTAGAACCTCAGCACAGGGGCGGAACACTGAAGCTTTCTTT
d_gene: TRBD1
abundance: -
v_gene: TRBV20-1
j_gene: TRBJ1-1

CDR3aa: CATEGQGRDTGELFF
CDR3nt: TGTGCCACCGAGGGACAGGGGAGAGACACCGGGGAGCTGTTTTTT
d_gene: TRBD1
abundance: many
v_gene: TRBV2
j_gene: TRBJ2-2

CDR3aa: CSAVVSGRVETQYF
CDR3nt: TGCAGTGCCGTGGTTAGCGGGAGGGTGGAGACCCAGTACTTC
d_gene: TRBD2
abundance: many
v_gene: TRBV20-1
j_gene: TRBJ2-5

CDR3aa: CASSVSYQGYHTDTQYF
CDR3nt: TGTGCCAGCAGCGTAAGTTATCAGGGATACCACACAGATACGCAGTATTTT
d_gene: -
abundance: few
v_gene: TRBV9
j_gene: TRBJ2-3

CDR3aa: CSARLSGKAADTQYF
CDR3nt: TGCAGTGCTCGACTTAGCGGGAAGGCCGCAGATACGCAGTATTTT
d_gene: TRBD2
abundance: -
v_gene: TRBV20-1
j_gene: TRBJ2-3

CDR3aa: CSGSGTSVNNEQFF
CDR3nt: TGCAGCGGATCCGGGACTAGCGTTAACAATGAGCAGTTCTTC
d_gene: TRBD2
abundance: many
v_gene: TRBV29-1
j_gene: TRBJ2-1

CDR3aa: CAWGGLTSTDTQYF
CDR3nt: TGTGCCTGGGGGGGACTCACGAGCACAGATACGCAGTATTTT
d_gene: -
abundance: few
v_gene: TRBV30
j_gene: TRBJ2-3

CDR3aa: CASRTTSGSPEFYTQYF
CDR3nt: TGTGCCAGCAGAACGACTAGCGGGAGTCCCGAATTCTATACGCAGTATTTT
d_gene: TRBD2
abundance: many
v_gene: TRBV2
j_gene: TRBJ2-3

CDR3aa: CASSQAWGEQFF
CDR3nt: TGTGCCAGTAGCCAGGCGTGGGGGGAGCAGTTCTTC
d_gene: -
abundance: -
v_gene: TRBV19
j_gene: TRBJ2-1

CDR3aa: CASSQGRGGRGTYNEQFF
CDR3nt: TGCGCCAGCAGCCAAGGGCGAGGTGGCAGGGGGACATACAATGAGCAGTTCTTC
d_gene: TRBD1
abundance: -
v_gene: TRBV4-1
j_gene: TRBJ2-1

CDR3aa: CASSPASSVHEQFF
CDR3nt: TGTGCCAGCAGCCCAGCCTCTAGCGTCCATGAGCAGTTCTTC
d_gene: -
abundance: few
v_gene: TRBV7-3
j_gene: TRBJ2-1

CDR3aa: CASSGKQFAGELFF
CDR3nt: TGTGCCAGCAGTGGGAAACAGTTCGCCGGGGAGCTGTTTTTT
d_gene: -
abundance: many
v_gene: TRBV2
j_gene: TRBJ2-2

CDR3aa: CSAKVPQGRGAFF
CDR3nt: TGCAGTGCTAAGGTGCCCCAGGGGAGGGGTGCTTTCTTT
d_gene: -
abundance: -
v_gene: TRBV20-1
j_gene: TRBJ1-1

CDR3aa: CASSEAGGRETQYF
CDR3nt: TGTGCCAGCAGTGAAGCAGGCGGGAGAGAGACCCAGTACTTC
d_gene: TRBD2
abundance: few
v_gene: TRBV6-1
j_gene: TRBJ2-5

CDR3aa: CASSQGQLAGGVYEQYF
CDR3nt: TGCGCCAGCAGCCAAGGACAACTAGCGGGAGGAGTATACGAGCAGTACTTC
d_gene: TRBD2
abundance: -
v_gene: TRBV4-1
j_gene: TRBJ2-7

CDR3aa: CASSPNPTREETQYF
CDR3nt: TGTGCCAGCAGCCCGAACCCAACTAGGGAAGAGACCCAGTACTTC
d_gene: -
abundance: -
v_gene: TRBV3-1
j_gene: TRBJ2-5

CDR3aa: CASSPESGGGTDTQYF
CDR3nt: TGCGCCAGCAGCCCGGAGAGCGGAGGGGGCACAGATACGCAGTATTTT
d_gene: -
abundance: many
v_gene: TRBV5-1
j_gene: TRBJ2-3

CDR3aa: CASSPGTYNEQFF
CDR3nt: TGTGCCAGCAGCCCGGGGACCTACAATGAGCAGTTCTTC
d_gene: -
abundance: many
v_gene: TRBV11-2
j_gene: TRBJ2-1